A selection of T cell receptor beta chains follows, all from one sample in a study of blood T cells in healthy people across ages. TCRdb itself ran the 5' RACE reads through MiXCR, one entry per CDR3 protein. Found here are approximately 800,000 distinct CDR3 sequences, 55% to 70% of them singletons; the top ten hold over 20%. The sequenced material came from blood. These receptors originate from a man aged 25 to 40 in good health. Both conserved end residues are part of each CDR3. A D gene is named only where the DNA matches it firmly. For some rows the clone size is stated as once, few or many, or as a class when expanded; others skip it.

CASTSGSGSETQYF TGCGCCAGCACGTCCGGTAGCGGGTCAGAGACCCAGTACTTC 14 TRBJ2-5 TRBV5-1 . TRBD2
CASSSSTTGLGISSQYF TGTGCCAGCAGTTCATCAACCACGGGTTTGGGTATTAGTTCCCAGTACTTC 17 TRBJ2-7 TRBV28 few .
CASSLDRGSDTQYF TGTGCCAGCAGCTTAGATCGGGGTTCAGATACGCAGTATTTT 14 TRBJ2-3 TRBV11-3 many .
CASSPGTGWNYGYTF TGTGCCAGCAGCCCGGGGACAGGCTGGAACTATGGCTACACCTTC 15 TRBJ1-2 TRBV3-1 . TRBD1
CASSQDRGARAFF TGTGCCAGCAGCCAAGATCGAGGGGCGCGAGCTTTCTTT 13 TRBJ1-1 TRBV4-2 . .
CASSSNRGGEKLFF TGTGCCAGCAGTTCTAACAGGGGCGGAGAAAAACTGTTTTTT 14 TRBJ1-4 TRBV6-6 few TRBD1
CASSSYRTTDTQYF TGTGCCAGCAGCTCATACAGAACAACAGATACGCAGTATTTT 14 TRBJ2-3 TRBV7-2 . .
CSVGQGGDNSPLHF TGCAGCGTTGGACAGGGAGGGGATAATTCACCCCTCCACTTT 14 TRBJ1-6 TRBV29-1 . TRBD1
CASSLAAGGVSGYTF TGTGCCAGCAGTTTAGCGGCCGGGGGGGTCAGTGGCTACACCTTC 15 TRBJ1-2 TRBV27 . .
CASSYVGEGPGNEQFF TGTGCCAGCAGTTACGTCGGGGAGGGCCCAGGAAATGAGCAGTTCTTC 16 TRBJ2-1 TRBV6-5 . TRBD2
CASSGSTSTEAFF TGTGCCAGCAGCGGATCAACAAGTACTGAAGCTTTCTTT 13 TRBJ1-1 TRBV9 . .
CASSLVVGTDTQYF TGTGCCAGCAGCTTAGTTGTGGGCACAGATACGCAGTATTTT 14 TRBJ2-3 TRBV7-3 . .
CASRHDRSYGYTF TGTGCCAGCAGGCATGACAGGTCCTATGGCTACACCTTC 13 TRBJ1-2 TRBV6-5 . .
CASSLVSSGRSGANVLTF TGTGCCAGCAGCTTGGTATCCTCAGGGAGGTCTGGGGCCAACGTCCTGACTTTC 18 TRBJ2-6 TRBV5-4 few .
CASSPTRGGEFVNTQYF TGTGCCAGCAGCCCCACGAGGGGCGGGGAGTTCGTAAATACGCAGTATTTT 17 TRBJ2-3 TRBV7-2 . .
CASSPLPGGGSYNEQFF TGTGCCAGCTCGCCCCTACCGGGGGGAGGCTCCTACAATGAGCAGTTCTTC 17 TRBJ2-1 TRBV18 . TRBD2
CASSLPAGTGETQYF TGTGCCAGCAGTTTACCGGCAGGGACGGGAGAGACCCAGTACTTC 15 TRBJ2-5 TRBV12-3/TRBV12-4 . .
CASSLAPDEQYF TGTGCCAGCAGCTTAGCCCCGGATGAGCAGTACTTC 12 TRBJ2-4 TRBV7-9 . .
CASSADSSYGYTF TGCGCCAGCAGCGCGGACAGCTCCTATGGCTACACCTTC 13 TRBJ1-2 TRBV5-1 . .
CASSSAGFSPGGQETQYF TGTGCCAGCAGTTCCGCCGGGTTCAGCCCCGGTGGTCAAGAGACCCAGTACTTC 18 TRBJ2-5 TRBV6-5 . .
CASRKGVFSGANVLTF TGTGCCAGCAGAAAAGGGGTATTCTCTGGGGCCAACGTCCTGACTTTC 16 TRBJ2-6 TRBV25-1 . .
CASSRFSANEQFF TGTGCCAGCAGCCGGTTTTCAGCTAATGAGCAGTTCTTC 13 TRBJ2-1 TRBV6-2/TRBV6-3 few .
CASSLLMDSYGYTF TGCGCCAGCAGCTTGTTGATGGATAGCTATGGCTACACCTTC 14 TRBJ1-2 TRBV5-1 once .
CAWKVKNTGELFF TGTGCCTGGAAGGTGAAGAACACCGGGGAGCTGTTTTTT 13 TRBJ2-2 TRBV30 . .
CSARDLTKNLNNEQFF TGCAGTGCTAGAGATCTGACTAAAAACTTAAACAATGAGCAGTTCTTC 16 TRBJ2-1 TRBV20-1 . .
CASSQVGGTGDEQYF TGCGCCAGCAGCCAAGTTGGGGGGACAGGGGACGAGCAGTACTTC 15 TRBJ2-7 TRBV4-1 . TRBD1
CASRGDEAGGYSGANVLTF TGTGCCAGCAGGGGGGATGAGGCAGGTGGTTACTCTGGGGCCAACGTCCTGACTTTC 19 TRBJ2-6 TRBV2 . .
CASSSRQTTDTQYF TGTGCCAGCAGTTCGAGGCAGACCACAGATACGCAGTATTTT 14 TRBJ2-3 TRBV6-6 . .
CASSNSSREVSSTDTQYF TGTGCCAGCAGCAATAGTTCGAGGGAGGTCTCTAGCACAGATACGCAGTATTTT 18 TRBJ2-3 TRBV21-1 . .
CATAARGKNEQYF TGTGCCACGGCAGCGCGGGGCAAGAACGAGCAGTACTTC 13 TRBJ2-7 TRBV24-1 . .
CASSVEGRGFGEKLFF TGTGCCAGCAGTGTTGAGGGAAGGGGGTTTGGGGAAAAACTGTTTTTT 16 TRBJ1-4 TRBV25-1 . .
CASSREPYEQYF TGTGCCAGCAGTCGAGAACCATACGAGCAGTACTTC 12 TRBJ2-7 TRBV7-9 . .
CSAKNPGLAVNEQFF TGCAGTGCTAAGAATCCGGGACTAGCGGTCAATGAGCAGTTCTTC 15 TRBJ2-1 TRBV20-1 . TRBD2
CAISDRADRIYGYTF TGTGCCATCAGTGATCGGGCGGACAGGATCTATGGCTACACCTTC 15 TRBJ1-2 TRBV10-3 . TRBD1
CASSVGQGAFETQYF TGTGCCAGCAGCGTAGGCCAGGGGGCTTTTGAGACCCAGTACTTC 15 TRBJ2-5 TRBV9 . TRBD1
CSASQTTRANYGYTF TGCAGTGCTAGCCAGACGACACGAGCTAACTATGGCTACACCTTC 15 TRBJ1-2 TRBV20-1 . .
CASKPGQGPYEQYF TGTGCCAGTAAACCGGGACAGGGTCCCTACGAGCAGTACTTC 14 TRBJ2-7 TRBV3-1 few TRBD1
CASSQVQAGGQDNEQFF TGTGCCAGCAGCCAAGTTCAAGCGGGGGGGCAGGACAATGAGCAGTTCTTC 17 TRBJ2-1 TRBV4-2 . TRBD2
CASSLSSSGTFETQYF TGTGCCAGCTCGTTGTCTTCTAGCGGGACTTTCGAGACCCAGTACTTC 16 TRBJ2-5 TRBV18 many TRBD2
CASSPRDRGAQETQYF TGTGCCAGCAGCCCAAGAGACAGGGGGGCGCAAGAGACCCAGTACTTC 16 TRBJ2-5 TRBV7-9 . TRBD1
CSAPRTPNTEAFF TGCAGTGCTCCCCGGACACCGAACACTGAAGCTTTCTTT 13 TRBJ1-1 TRBV20-1 few .
CASKAPHNEQFF TGTGCCAGCAAGGCCCCACACAATGAGCAGTTCTTC 12 TRBJ2-1 TRBV28 . .
CASSFQRARQPQHF TGTGCCAGCAGCTTCCAAAGGGCCCGTCAGCCCCAGCATTTT 14 TRBJ1-5 TRBV5-6 . .
CSARLAGDRGLKNIQYF TGCAGTGCTAGGCTAGCTGGGGACAGGGGTCTAAAAAACATTCAGTACTTC 17 TRBJ2-4 TRBV20-1 many TRBD1
CASSFDSGGLSYEQYF TGCGCCAGCAGCTTCGATAGCGGGGGTCTCTCCTACGAGCAGTACTTC 16 TRBJ2-7 TRBV5-1 . TRBD2
CSAPPGINEQFF TGCAGTGCTCCTCCCGGGATCAATGAGCAGTTCTTC 12 TRBJ2-1 TRBV20-1 . .
CSVVLSGNYNEQFF TGCAGCGTTGTCCTCTCAGGAAATTACAATGAGCAGTTCTTC 14 TRBJ2-1 TRBV29-1 . .
CASSLRVDSLTDTQYF TGTGCCAGCAGCTTGCGAGTCGACAGTCTCACAGATACGCAGTATTTT 16 TRBJ2-3 TRBV7-3 . .
CASSFLQGRDGSDTQYF TGTGCCAGCAGTTTCCTCCAGGGGCGCGATGGGTCAGATACGCAGTATTTT 17 TRBJ2-3 TRBV28 few .
CSALRTGDTQYF TGCAGTGCTTTAAGGACCGGAGATACGCAGTATTTT 12 TRBJ2-3 TRBV20-1 . .
CASSLGTGAPAEYF TGTGCCAGCAGCTTAGGGACAGGGGCCCCAGCGGAGTACTTC 14 TRBJ2-5 TRBV11-2 . TRBD1
CASSVRDNYEQYF TGTGCCAGCAGCGTTCGGGACAACTACGAGCAGTACTTC 13 TRBJ2-7 TRBV9 . .